This TCR beta chain was captured in a study of cytomegalovirus exposure and HLA in healthy donors. The CDR3 runs to 12 residues. Germline values: CDR1 MNHEY, CDR2 SVGAGI. After removal of 5 bases from V and 7 bases from J, the junction contained 2 bases not matched to a gene. Whereas donors were nominally healthy upon sampling, unrecorded immune exposures were probable. Turning to this clone: The target antigen is unknown.

General study findings and limits: Roughly even sequencing depth across donors was the assumption behind the presence/absence analyses. Reportedly, cytomegalovirus status was diagnosed with high sensitivity and specificity. A list of 164 TCR beta chains associated with cytomegalovirus was given.

13 Jbeta primers and 60 Vbeta primers were used for the PCR. The assay was immunoSEQ multiplex PCR, and TCRdb's table has in-frame clones only and misses some. The table records 55,000 to 70,000 clones, over 75% of them present only once. The specimen was PBMCs. The receptor's source is a male donor in good health and CMV-seronegative. The chain carries TRBV6-5 and TRBJ1-1; 9 bases align to TRBD1. The CDR3 sequence: CASSTGGGEAFF. The CDR3 coding sequence is TGTGCCAGCAGTACAGGGGGCGGTGAAGCTTTCTTT.